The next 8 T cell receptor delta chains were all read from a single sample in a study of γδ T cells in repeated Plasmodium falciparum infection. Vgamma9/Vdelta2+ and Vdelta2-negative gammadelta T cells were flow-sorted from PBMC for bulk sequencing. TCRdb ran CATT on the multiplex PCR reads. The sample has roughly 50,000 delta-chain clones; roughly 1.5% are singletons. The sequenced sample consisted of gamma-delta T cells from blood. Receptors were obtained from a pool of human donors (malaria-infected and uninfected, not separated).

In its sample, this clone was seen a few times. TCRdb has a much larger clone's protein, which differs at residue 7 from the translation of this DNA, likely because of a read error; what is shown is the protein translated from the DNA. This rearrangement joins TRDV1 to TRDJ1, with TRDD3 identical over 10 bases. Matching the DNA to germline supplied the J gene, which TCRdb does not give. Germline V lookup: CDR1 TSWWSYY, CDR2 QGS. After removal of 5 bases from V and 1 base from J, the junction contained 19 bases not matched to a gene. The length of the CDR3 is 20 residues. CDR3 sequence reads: CALGCPPLGLTGGCTDKLIF. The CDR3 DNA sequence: TGTGCTCTTGGGTGTCCTCCCCTCGGACTTACTGGGGGATGCACCGATAAACTCATCTTT.

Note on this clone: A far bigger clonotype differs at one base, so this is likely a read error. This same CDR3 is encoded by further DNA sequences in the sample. The CDR3 DNA follows: TGTGCTCTTGGGGAACTGGTGACACGTACCCCGACTTACACCGATAAACTCATCTTT. This codes for CALGELVTRTPTYTDKLIF. The chain links TRDV1 to TRDJ1; D is undetermined. Germline lookup yields CDR1 TSWWSYY and CDR2 QGS. V gave up 0 bases and J gave up 0 bases, with 20 bases separating them. This CDR3 spans 19 amino acids.

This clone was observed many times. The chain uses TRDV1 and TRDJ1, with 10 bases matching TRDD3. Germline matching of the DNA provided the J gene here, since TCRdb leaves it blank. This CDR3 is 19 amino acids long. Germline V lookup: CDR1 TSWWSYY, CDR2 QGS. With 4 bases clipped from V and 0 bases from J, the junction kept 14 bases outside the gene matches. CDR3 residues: CALGGVDWATGGYTDKLIF. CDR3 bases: TGTGCTCTTGGGGGGGTTGATTGGGCTACTGGGGGATACACCGATAAACTCATCTTT.

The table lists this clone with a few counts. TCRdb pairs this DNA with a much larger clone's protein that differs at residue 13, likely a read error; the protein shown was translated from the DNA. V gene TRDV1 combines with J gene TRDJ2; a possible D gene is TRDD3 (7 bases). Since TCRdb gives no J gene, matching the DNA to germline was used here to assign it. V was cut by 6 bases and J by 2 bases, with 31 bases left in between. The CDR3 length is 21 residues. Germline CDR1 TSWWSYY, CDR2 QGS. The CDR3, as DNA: TGTGCTCTTGGACCCTATCCTACGTTTAGTGGGGGACACGGCTTGACAGCACAACTCTTCTTT. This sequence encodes CALGPYPTFSGGHGLTAQLFF.

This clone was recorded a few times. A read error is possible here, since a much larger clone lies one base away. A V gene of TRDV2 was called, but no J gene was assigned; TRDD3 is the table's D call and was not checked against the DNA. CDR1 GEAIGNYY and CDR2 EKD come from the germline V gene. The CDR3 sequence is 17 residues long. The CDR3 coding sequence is TGTGCCTGTGACACCGTTAAATCCACTGGGCCTCCGGAGCAACCCATCTTT. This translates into CACDTVKSTGPPEQPIF.

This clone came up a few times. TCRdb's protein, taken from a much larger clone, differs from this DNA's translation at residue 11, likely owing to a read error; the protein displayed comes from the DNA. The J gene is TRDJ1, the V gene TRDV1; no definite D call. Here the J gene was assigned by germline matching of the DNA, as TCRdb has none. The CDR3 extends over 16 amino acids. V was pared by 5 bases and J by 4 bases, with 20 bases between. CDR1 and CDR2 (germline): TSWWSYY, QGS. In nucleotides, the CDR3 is TGTGCTCTTGGGCAGCCTTGGGCGCGGAGGAGCGATAAACTCATCTTT. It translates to CALGQPWARRSDKLIF.

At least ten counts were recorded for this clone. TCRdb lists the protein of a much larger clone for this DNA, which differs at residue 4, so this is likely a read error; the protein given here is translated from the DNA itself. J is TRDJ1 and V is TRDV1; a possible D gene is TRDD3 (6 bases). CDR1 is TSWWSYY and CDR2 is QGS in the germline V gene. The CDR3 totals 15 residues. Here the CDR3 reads CALWDNPPGTDKLIF. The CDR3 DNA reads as TGTGCTCTTTGGGATAACCCCCCCGGGACCGATAAACTCATCTTT.

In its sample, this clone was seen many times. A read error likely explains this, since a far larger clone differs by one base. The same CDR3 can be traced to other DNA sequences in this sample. The CDR3 coding sequence is TGTGCTCTCGGGGAACTACCTTCCTACATGGGTGGGGGTCACTCATACACCGATAAACTCATCTTT. Translation gives CALGELPSYMGGGHSYTDKLIF. The chain links TRDV1 to TRDJ1; TRDD2 matches at 9 bases. Germline lookup yields CDR1 TSWWSYY and CDR2 QGS. The CDR3 covers 22 residues.